This T cell receptor (beta chain) is drawn from a study of CD8+CD57+ T cells in acquired aplastic anemia (dated by TCRdb to the late 2010s). Notes on the research overall: DNA extracted from sorted CD4+ and CD8+ cells had a mean of around 3.3 ug, with a range of roughly 0.19 to 27.4 ug. A CD8+CD57+ expansion meant a frequency higher than the mean frequency seen in healthy subjects.

Genomic DNA was used as template for profiling of TCR beta VDJ combinations and CDR3 sequences. TCR repertoire sequencing was run on an Illumina HiSeq 2000. Regarding the original processing steps: Repertoires were assessed using TRBV/TRBJ rearrangement plots, CDR3 size and DJ length profiles, and Simpson's diversity index. The immunodominant clone was defined as the most abundant DNA sequence in deep sequencing data. CDR3 amino acid sequences were screened for sharing across subjects and were compared with published repertoires and the VDJdb database. TCRdb cleaned the public reads at Q25 with fastp, built clones with MiXCR and kept in-frame beta chains. When rows share a CDR3 protein, they turn into one entry using the most common DNA and genes. TCRdb assigned the V and J calls; the authors' analysis was not used. Across this sample there are fewer than 250,000 distinct CDR3 sequences, with more than 45% seen only once. Roughly 8% of the sample comes from the top ten.

Points on this clonotype: This receptor's antigen is unknown. Base quality data are lacking; no much larger clone is found one base away.

CDR1 and CDR2 (MDHEN, SYDVKM) derive from the germline V gene. The CDR3 numbers 13 residues from cysteine through phenylalanine. CDR3 DNA is the only sequence kept; it has 39 bases, read in frame from the first base. V gives up 2 bases and J gives up 5 bases, and the segment between their germline ends measures 7 bases. Patients chosen for sequencing had shown expansion of CD8+CD57+ cells by flow cytometry. Every patient had severe acquired aplastic anemia, diagnosed using the International Study of Aplastic Anemia and Agranulocytosis and Camitta criteria. No patient had received any therapy when blood was sampled. In the study, sorted CD4+ and CD8+ blood T cells from patients with severe aplastic anemia and from healthy subjects underwent deep sequencing of TCR repertoires. Patients were enrolled in the USA under clinicaltrials.gov protocols 00001620, 01623167, 00001397, 00071045, 00081523 and 00961064. Ficoll-Paque density gradient centrifugation was used to isolate peripheral blood mononuclear cells. Before DNA was extracted, CD4+ and CD8+ T cells were sorted using either FACS or magnetic beads.

Points the paper makes about the study in general: Although roughly 30 CD8+ CDR3 sequences were shared by patients and controls, these sequences appeared highly expressed in patients and within the immunodominant clones of patients. Patients and healthy controls showed no significant difference in CD8+ Simpson's diversity (P=0.060).

This TCR derives from a human donor with aplastic anemia. The sample was sorted CD4+, CD8+, or CD8+CD57+ T cells (not recorded which) from PBMCs. Recombination joined TRBV28 with TRBJ2-4; the D gene remains uncertain. The nucleotide sequence reads TGTGCCAGCAGTTTAGGCAGACAAAACATTCAGTACTTC. This yields the protein CASSLGRQNIQYF.